This TCR beta chain was obtained from a study of sequential checkpoint blockade in melanoma (dated by TCRdb to about 2019). For the wider study: Patients were assigned by 1:1 randomization to either first-line nivolumab followed by ipilimumab (arm A) or ipilimumab followed by nivolumab (arm B). Maintenance nivolumab came after each of the two trial sequences. The paper as a whole reports these results and caveats: Validation of the response-prediction model combining TCR metrics and mutation burden is needed in larger, independent patient cohorts.

This sample's treatment or condition label indicates: randomized to nivolumab then ipilimumab (arm A) or the reverse (arm B). No trial patient had received prior DNA-damaging chemotherapy. Thawed PBMCs were sorted on a FACS Aria II flow cytometer to isolate live CD3+CD8+ cells negative for CD19 and CD56. Samples came from patients with melanoma in CheckMate 064, a randomized, open-label phase II trial of sequential checkpoint blockade. Peripheral blood mononuclear cells were collected by leukapheresis, purified using Ficoll-Paque, and frozen in human serum containing roughly 10% DMSO. Purity of sorted blood CD3+CD8+ cells was verified at >95% immediately after sorting, followed by DNA extraction. The CDR1 and CDR2 encoded by the germline V gene (reference sequence) are MNHEY and SMNVEV. V gives up 0 bases and J gives up 5 bases, and the segment between their germline ends measures 20 bases. From the cysteine through the phenylalanine, the CDR3 covers 18 amino acids. Only CDR3 DNA remains: 54 bases, in frame from the first base.

TCRbeta CDR3 regions were immunosequenced from genomic DNA with the immunoSEQ Assay. Genomic DNA was amplified by bias-controlled multiplex PCR before high-throughput sequencing. Turning to the authors' computational methods: To quantify the absolute abundance of each unique TCRbeta CDR3 region, the sequences were collapsed and filtered. Clonality, defined as 1 minus Pielou's evenness, was calculated using productive rearrangements only. A previously published method was used to identify clones with significantly greater frequencies in on-treatment samples than in baseline samples. Entries here come from immuneACCESS through TCRdb and include only in-frame sequences with V and J called. Some clones fail to appear in such tables; in the studies checked, an unresolved V gene covers under half of the shortfall, and the cause of the remainder is unknown. The V and J calls and clone size were taken over from that table, and D and trimming were inferred from the DNA. This sample has 35,000 to 45,000 clones in its table, and roughly four fifths of those were observed once. About 5.5% of the sample rests with the top ten.

In regard to this clone: Which antigen it targets is not known. No base quality values were provided; no much bigger clone lies one nucleotide off.

The sequence was obtained from a human donor with melanoma. This sequence uses TRBV27 and TRBJ1-5; the D gene is not confidently resolved. The sample was CD8+ T cells sorted from blood (inferred from file names), taken from a patient given nivolumab and ipilimumab in sequence. CDR3 region: CASSLSLVGSPGDQPQHF. The bases are TGTGCCAGCAGTTTATCTCTAGTTGGCAGTCCGGGAGATCAGCCCCAGCATTTT.